A selection of T cell receptor beta chains follows, all from one sample in a study of T-cell reconstitution after alpha-beta-depleted transplantation in children. TCRdb reanalysed the PCR reads using MiXCR and keeps one entry per CDR3 protein. The table records about 610,000 distinct CDR3 sequences, about 10% of them present only once. Here the sequenced sample was PBMCs from the stem cell graft donor, taken from the stem cell graft. Source of these receptors: a human donor who donated a stem cell graft to a child with acute myeloid leukemia. The CDR3 runs from the conserved cysteine through the conserved F or W. Expanded clones get a size class; other rows say once, few or many, or leave the size out.

>TRBJ2-2|TRBV30|few
CAWRGNTGELFF
>TRBJ2-1|TRBV14|few
CASSQARGGGVTYNEQFF
>TRBJ2-7|TRBV19|few
CASSSYKGSYEQYF
>TRBJ2-1|TRBV25-1|many
CASSDFAGGLYNEQFF
>TRBJ2-5|TRBV7-2|NA
CASSFRRSQETQYF
>TRBJ2-7|TRBV5-6|few
CASSIYGTLDSYEQYF
>TRBJ2-1|TRBV6-2/TRBV6-3|NA
CASSYGGGLTPNEQFF
>TRBJ2-1|TRBV12-5|NA
CASGLATGTGAYNEQFF
>TRBJ1-2|TRBV5-1|NA
CASSLGSDIQLGGYTF
>TRBJ2-3|TRBV20-1|many
CSALMSADTQYF
>TRBJ2-2|TRBV2|many
CASSETPGRTGELFF
>TRBJ2-7|TRBV29-1|many
CSVVGVLAGGTAYEQYF
>TRBJ2-7|TRBV4-2|NA
CASSQARDSAYEQYF
>TRBJ1-1|TRBV27|few
CASSLRRVMNTEAFF
>TRBJ1-1|TRBV7-9|NA
CASSRLGGLGEAFF
>TRBJ2-2|TRBV11-2|many
CASSPSPVTGELFF
>TRBJ2-7|TRBV6-5|few
CASSYSHGLARPYEQYF
>TRBJ2-7|TRBV2|many
CASSGGSARSEQYF
>TRBJ2-7|TRBV29-1|many
CSVAGPTGTNYEQYF
>TRBJ1-5|TRBV20-1|few
CSAFGSNQPQHF
>TRBJ1-5|TRBV20-1|few
CSVEQGVEQPQHF
>TRBJ2-1|TRBV20-1|NA
CSARQVKLSSYNEQFF
>TRBJ2-1|TRBV11-2|many
CASSLGRLAGGHNEQFF
>TRBJ2-1|TRBV5-1|few
CASSFSGLASNEQFF